This TCR beta chain was captured by sequencing in a study of CD8 T cells in ankylosing spondylitis. Overall study findings and caveats: Among TCR beta sequences, a motif of under ten highly homologous variants appeared characteristic of ankylosing spondylitis blood.

This clonotype turned up a few times. Antigen unknown. Making use of molecular barcodes, quantitative 5'-RACE generated TCR beta libraries. One entry per CDR3 protein, called by TCRdb with MiXCR from the 5' RACE reads. The sample consists of 700,000 or so distinct CDR3 sequences, around a fifth of them appearing once. The material sequenced was blood, either unsorted or a sorted T cell fraction (not recorded which). This TCR was sampled from a male donor with ankylosing spondylitis.

The CDR3 coding sequence is TGCGCCAGCAGCCCCGGACTAGCGAGGGATGAGCAGTTCTTC. It is translated as CASSPGLARDEQFF. This chain joins TRBV5-1 and TRBJ2-1, with 9 bases matching TRBD2. Trimming at V came to 4 bases and at J to 8 bases, leaving 7 bases not matched to a gene. The CDR3 is 14 amino acids. CDR1 and CDR2 (germline): SGHRS, YFSETQ.